This record covers a single T cell receptor beta chain. The sample originates from a study of shared clonotypes between healthy human individuals. V shed 2 bases, J shed 4 bases, and the junction held 22 bases outside the gene matches. Per the germline V gene, CDR1 is SGHVS and CDR2 is FQNEAQ. The CDR3 runs to 20 residues. TCRdb keeps only in-frame clones here, not all; method: immunoSEQ multiplex PCR. The data hold more than 850,000 clones, with 75% to 80% observed a single time. The rearrangement links TRBV7-8 to TRBJ1-1; TRBD1 matches at 7 bases. This receptor was taken from a man younger than 35 in good health. Some clones in this sample may be carry-over from other donors' samples. The specimen was memory CD4+ T cells from PBMCs. Specified subset: CD45RA-negative fraction. Here the CDR3 reads CASSLRGLVLSTGQSTEAFF. For the CDR3, the DNA is TGTGCCAGCAGCTTACGGGGTCTGGTCCTCTCGACAGGGCAGTCCACTGAAGCTTTCTTT.